This TCR beta chain was found in a study of blood T cells in healthy people across ages. A second PCR, run for roughly 7 to 12 cycles, used a sample-barcoded 5' primer plus a J-beta primer mix. Each of the cDNA molecules was tagged by a template-switch adaptor with 12 random nucleotides. MiXCR, applied by TCRdb to the 5' RACE reads, yields one record per CDR3 protein. Of roughly 800,000 distinct CDR3 sequences listed, around 25% are singletons. Between the trimmed V and J ends, which lost 5 bases and 4 bases, there was a span of 10 bases. Germline CDR1 SGHTA, CDR2 FQGNSA. This CDR3 region has 13 residues. The same specimen was also included in a second study, on T cells of mothers and their children. That publication notes: Several children, together with their three healthy Caucasian mothers, made up the donors. None of the identified T cell clones proved to be persistent microchimeric clones.

Source material: blood. This chain connects TRBV7-2 to TRBJ2-3; a weak D match, TRBD2 (5 bases). The TCR was taken from a boy aged 5-17 years in good health. Written as DNA, the CDR3 is TGTGCCAGCAGCCCCGGGGTGCCAGATACGCAGTATTTT. Its translation: CASSPGVPDTQYF.